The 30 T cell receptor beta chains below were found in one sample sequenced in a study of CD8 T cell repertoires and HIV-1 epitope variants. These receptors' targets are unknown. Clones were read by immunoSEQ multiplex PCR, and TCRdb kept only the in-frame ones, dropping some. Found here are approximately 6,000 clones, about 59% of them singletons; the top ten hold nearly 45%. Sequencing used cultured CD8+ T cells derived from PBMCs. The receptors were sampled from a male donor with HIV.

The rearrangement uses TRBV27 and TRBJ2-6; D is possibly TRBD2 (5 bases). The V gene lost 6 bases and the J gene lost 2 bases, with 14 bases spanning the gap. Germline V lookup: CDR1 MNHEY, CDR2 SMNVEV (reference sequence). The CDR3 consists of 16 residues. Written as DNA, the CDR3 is TGTGCCAGCAGGCCGTCCCCAGCGGCTGGGGCCAACGTCCTGACTTTC. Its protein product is CASRPSPAAGANVLTF.

Here the CDR3 reads CASSLDGRNSPLHF. The CDR3 DNA reads as TGTGCCAGCAGCTTAGACGGGAGAAACTCACCCCTCCACTTT. This chain links TRBV7-6 with TRBJ1-6; D unclear. V was shortened by 1 base and J by 10 bases, with 11 bases between the two germline ends. CDR3 length: 14 residues. Germline CDR1 and CDR2: SGHVS and FNYEAQ. Based on the CDR3 plus reference TRBV7-6 and TRBJ1-6, the full variable domain is GAGVSQSPRYKVTKRGQDVALRCDPISGHVSLYWYRQALGQGPEFLTYFNYEAQQDKSGLPNDRFSAERPEGSISTLTIQRTEQRDSAMYRCASSLDGRNSPLHFGNGTRLTVT.

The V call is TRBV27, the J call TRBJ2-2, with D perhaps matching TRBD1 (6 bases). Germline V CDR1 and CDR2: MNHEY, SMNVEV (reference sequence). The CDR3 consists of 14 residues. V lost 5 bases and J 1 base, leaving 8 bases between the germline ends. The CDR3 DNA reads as TGTGCCAGCAGTCCAGGGGTGAACACCGGGGAGCTGTTTTTT. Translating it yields CASSPGVNTGELFF.

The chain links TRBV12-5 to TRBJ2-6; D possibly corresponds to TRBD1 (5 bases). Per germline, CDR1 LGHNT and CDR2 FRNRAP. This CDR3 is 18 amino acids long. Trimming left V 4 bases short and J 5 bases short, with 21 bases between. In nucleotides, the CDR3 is TGTGCTAGTGGTTCGAGCAGTGCAGGACAAAGTCGGGCCAACGTCCTGACTTTC. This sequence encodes CASGSSSAGQSRANVLTF.

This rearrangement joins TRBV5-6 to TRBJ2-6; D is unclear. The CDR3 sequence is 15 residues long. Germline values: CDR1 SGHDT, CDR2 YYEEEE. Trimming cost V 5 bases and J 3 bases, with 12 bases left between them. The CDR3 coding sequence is TGTGCCAGCAGACTTGGGATAAGTGGGGCCAACGTCCTGACTTTC. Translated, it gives CASRLGISGANVLTF.

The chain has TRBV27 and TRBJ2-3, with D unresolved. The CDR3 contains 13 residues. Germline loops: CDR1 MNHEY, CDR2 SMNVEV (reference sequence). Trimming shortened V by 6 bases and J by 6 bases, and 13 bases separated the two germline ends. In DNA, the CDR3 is TGTGCCAGCAGCACCGAATTCGAGGATACGCAGTATTTT. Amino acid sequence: CASSTEFEDTQYF.

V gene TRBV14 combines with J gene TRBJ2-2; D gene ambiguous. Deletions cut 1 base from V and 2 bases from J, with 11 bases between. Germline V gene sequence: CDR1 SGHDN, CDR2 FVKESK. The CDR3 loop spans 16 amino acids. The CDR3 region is CASSQGWKINTGELFF. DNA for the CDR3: TGTGCCAGCAGCCAAGGATGGAAGATTAACACCGGGGAGCTGTTTTTT.

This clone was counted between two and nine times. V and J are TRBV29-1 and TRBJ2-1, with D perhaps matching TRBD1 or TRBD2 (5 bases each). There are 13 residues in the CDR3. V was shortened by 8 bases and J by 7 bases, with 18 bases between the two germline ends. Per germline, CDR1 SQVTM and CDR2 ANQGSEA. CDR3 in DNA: TGCAGCCCTGACGGGGACCTGAGGAATGAGCAGTTCTTC. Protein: CSPDGDLRNEQFF.

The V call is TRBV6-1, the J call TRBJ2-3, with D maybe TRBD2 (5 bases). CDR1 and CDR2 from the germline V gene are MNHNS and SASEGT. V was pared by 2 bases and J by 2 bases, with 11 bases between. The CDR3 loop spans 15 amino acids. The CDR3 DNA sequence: TGTGCCAGCAGTGAATATGAGGGCCTCACAGATACGCAGTATTTT. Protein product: CASSEYEGLTDTQYF.

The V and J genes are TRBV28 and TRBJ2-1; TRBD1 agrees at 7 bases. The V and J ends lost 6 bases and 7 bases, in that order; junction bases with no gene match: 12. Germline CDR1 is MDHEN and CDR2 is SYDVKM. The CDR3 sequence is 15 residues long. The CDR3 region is CASRRQGTPGNEQFF. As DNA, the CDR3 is TGTGCCAGCAGGCGACAGGGAACCCCCGGGAATGAGCAGTTCTTC.

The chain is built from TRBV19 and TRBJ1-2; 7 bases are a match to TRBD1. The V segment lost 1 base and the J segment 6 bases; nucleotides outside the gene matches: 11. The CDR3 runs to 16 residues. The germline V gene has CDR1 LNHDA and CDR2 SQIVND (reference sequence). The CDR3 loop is CASSIGGGGARNGYTF. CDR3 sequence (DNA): TGTGCCAGTAGTATAGGAGGAGGGGGCGCGAGGAATGGCTACACCTTC.

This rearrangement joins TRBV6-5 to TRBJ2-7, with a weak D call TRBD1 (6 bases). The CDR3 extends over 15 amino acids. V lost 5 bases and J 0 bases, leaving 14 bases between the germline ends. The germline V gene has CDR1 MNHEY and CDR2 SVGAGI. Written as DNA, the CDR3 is TGTGCCAGCAGTCAGCCGGGACATTACTCCTACGAGCAGTACTTC. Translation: CASSQPGHYSYEQYF.

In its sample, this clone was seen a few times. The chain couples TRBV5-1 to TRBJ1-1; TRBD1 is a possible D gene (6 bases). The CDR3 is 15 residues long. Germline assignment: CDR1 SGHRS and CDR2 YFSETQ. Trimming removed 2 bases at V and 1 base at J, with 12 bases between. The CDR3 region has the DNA TGCGCCAGCAGCTTTCGAACAGGGTCGAACACTGAAGCTTTCTTT. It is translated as CASSFRTGSNTEAFF.

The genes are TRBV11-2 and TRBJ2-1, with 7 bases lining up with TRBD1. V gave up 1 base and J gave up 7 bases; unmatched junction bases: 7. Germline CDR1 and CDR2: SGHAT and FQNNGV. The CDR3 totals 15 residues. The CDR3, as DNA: TGTGCCAGCAGCTTAGTCAGGGGGATTTTAAATGAGCAGTTCTTC. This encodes CASSLVRGILNEQFF.

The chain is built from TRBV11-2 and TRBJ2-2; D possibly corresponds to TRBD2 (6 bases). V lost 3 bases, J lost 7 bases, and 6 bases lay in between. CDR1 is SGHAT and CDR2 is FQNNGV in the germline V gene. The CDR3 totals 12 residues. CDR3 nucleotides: TGTGCCAGCAGCTTCGGGAGCGGGGAGCTGTTTTTT. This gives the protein CASSFGSGELFF.

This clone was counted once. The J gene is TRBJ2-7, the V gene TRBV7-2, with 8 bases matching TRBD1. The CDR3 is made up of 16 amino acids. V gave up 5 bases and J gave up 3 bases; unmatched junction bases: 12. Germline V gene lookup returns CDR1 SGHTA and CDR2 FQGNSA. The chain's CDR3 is CASSHTGGTAHYEQYF. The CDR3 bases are TGTGCCAGCAGCCATACAGGGGGGACAGCCCACTACGAGCAGTACTTC.

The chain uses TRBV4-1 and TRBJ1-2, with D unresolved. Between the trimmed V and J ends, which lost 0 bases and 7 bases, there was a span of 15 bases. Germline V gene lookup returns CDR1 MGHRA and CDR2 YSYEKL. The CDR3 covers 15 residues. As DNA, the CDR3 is TGCGCCAGCAGCCAAGATTTCAACACTCCGGCTGGCTACACCTTC. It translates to CASSQDFNTPAGYTF.

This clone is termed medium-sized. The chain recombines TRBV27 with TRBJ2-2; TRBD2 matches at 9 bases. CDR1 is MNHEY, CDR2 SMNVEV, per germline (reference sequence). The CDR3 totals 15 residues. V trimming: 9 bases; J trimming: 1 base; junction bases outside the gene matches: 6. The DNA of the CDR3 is TGTGCCAGGAAGCTAGCGGGGAGGAACACCGGGGAGCTGTTTTTT. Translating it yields CARKLAGRNTGELFF.

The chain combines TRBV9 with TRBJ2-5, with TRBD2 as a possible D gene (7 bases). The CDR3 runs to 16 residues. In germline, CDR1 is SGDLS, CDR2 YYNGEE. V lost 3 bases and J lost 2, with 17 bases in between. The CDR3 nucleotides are TGTGCCAGCAGCGGACGAGGGGGGGAGAGACAAGAGACCCAGTACTTC. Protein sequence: CASSGRGGERQETQYF.

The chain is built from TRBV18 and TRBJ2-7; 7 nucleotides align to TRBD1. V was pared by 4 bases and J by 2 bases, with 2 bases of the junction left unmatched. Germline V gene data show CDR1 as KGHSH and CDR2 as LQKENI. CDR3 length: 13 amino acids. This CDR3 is CASSLTGAYEQYF. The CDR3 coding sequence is TGTGCCAGCTCACTTACAGGGGCCTACGAGCAGTACTTC. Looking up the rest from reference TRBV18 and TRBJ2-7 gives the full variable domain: NAGVMQNPRHLVRRRGQEARLRCSPMKGHSHVYWYRQLPEEGLKFMVYLQKENIIDESGMPKERFSAEFPKEGPSILRIQQVVRGDSAAYFCASSLTGAYEQYFGPGTRLTVT.

The CDR3: CASSVIDRGQETQYF. Written as DNA, the CDR3 is TGTGCCAGCAGTGTCATAGACAGGGGGCAAGAGACCCAGTACTTC. The chain is built from TRBV6-4 and TRBJ2-5, with 9 nucleotides matching TRBD1. Germline loops: CDR1 MRHNA, CDR2 SNTAGT. This CDR3 is built from 15 residues. Unmatched junction bases numbered 5, after V lost 4 bases and J lost 2 bases.

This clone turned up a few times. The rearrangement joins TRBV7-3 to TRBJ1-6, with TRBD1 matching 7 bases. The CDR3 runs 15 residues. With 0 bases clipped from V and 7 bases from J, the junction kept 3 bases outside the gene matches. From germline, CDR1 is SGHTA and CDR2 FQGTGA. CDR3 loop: CASSLTGGANSPLHF. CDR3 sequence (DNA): TGTGCCAGCAGCTTAACAGGGGGCGCGAATTCACCCCTCCACTTT. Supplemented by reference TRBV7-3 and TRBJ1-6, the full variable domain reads GAGVSQTPSNKVTEKGKYVELRCDPISGHTALYWYRQSLGQGPEFLIYFQGTGAADDSGLPNDRFFAVRPEGSVSTLKIQRTERGDSAVYLCASSLTGGANSPLHFGNGTRLTVT.

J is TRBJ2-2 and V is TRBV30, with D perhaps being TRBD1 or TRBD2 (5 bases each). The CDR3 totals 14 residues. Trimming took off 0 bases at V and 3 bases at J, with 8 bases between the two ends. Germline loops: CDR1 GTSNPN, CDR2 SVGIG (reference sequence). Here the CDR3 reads CAWSVLGDTGELFF. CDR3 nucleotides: TGTGCCTGGAGTGTATTGGGGGACACCGGGGAGCTGTTTTTT.

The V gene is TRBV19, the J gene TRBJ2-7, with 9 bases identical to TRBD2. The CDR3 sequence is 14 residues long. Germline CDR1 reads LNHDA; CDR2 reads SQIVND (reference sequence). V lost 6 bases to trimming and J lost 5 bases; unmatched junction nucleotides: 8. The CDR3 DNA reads TGTGCCAGTAGCCTAGCGGGGACTCCCAACGAGCAGTACTTC. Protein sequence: CASSLAGTPNEQYF.

The CDR3 here is CSGQGLRETQYF. The CDR3 nucleotides are TGCAGCGGGCAGGGGTTACGAGAGACCCAGTACTTC. This chain uses TRBV29-1 with TRBJ2-5, with D maybe TRBD1 (6 bases). This CDR3 spans 12 amino acids. The germline V and J ends were trimmed by 7 bases and 4 bases, with 13 bases remaining between them. Germline V gene sequence: CDR1 SQVTM, CDR2 ANQGSEA.

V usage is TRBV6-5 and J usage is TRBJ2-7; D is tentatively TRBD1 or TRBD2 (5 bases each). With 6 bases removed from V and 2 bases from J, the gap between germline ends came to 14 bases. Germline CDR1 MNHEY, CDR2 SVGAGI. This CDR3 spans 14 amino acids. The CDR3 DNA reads TGTGCCAGCAGCCCCGGGGCGATTACCTACGAGCAGTACTTC. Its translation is CASSPGAITYEQYF.

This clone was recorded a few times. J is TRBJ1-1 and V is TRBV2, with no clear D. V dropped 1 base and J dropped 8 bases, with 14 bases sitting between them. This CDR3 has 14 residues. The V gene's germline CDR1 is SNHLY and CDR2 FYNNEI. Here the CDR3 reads CASSEGASNGEAFF. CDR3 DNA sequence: TGTGCCAGCAGTGAAGGGGCGAGCAACGGGGAAGCTTTCTTT. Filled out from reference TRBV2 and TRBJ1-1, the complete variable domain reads EPEVTQTPSHQVTQMGQEVILRCVPISNHLYFYWYRQILGQKVEFLVSFYNNEISEKSEIFDDQFSVERPDGSNFTLKIRSTKLEDSAMYFCASSEGASNGEAFFGQGTRLTVV.

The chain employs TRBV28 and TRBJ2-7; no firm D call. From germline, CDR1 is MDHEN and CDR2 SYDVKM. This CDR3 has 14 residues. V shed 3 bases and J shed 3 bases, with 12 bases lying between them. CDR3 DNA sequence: TGTGCCAGCAGTTTCCGGGCTTGGGACTACGAGCAGTACTTC. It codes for CASSFRAWDYEQYF.

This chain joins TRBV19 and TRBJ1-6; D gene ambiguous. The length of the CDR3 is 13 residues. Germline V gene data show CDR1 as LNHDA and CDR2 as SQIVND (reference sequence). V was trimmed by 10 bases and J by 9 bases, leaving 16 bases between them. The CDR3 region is CATLADGSSPLHF. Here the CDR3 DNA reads TGTGCCACCCTGGCAGACGGGAGTTCACCCCTCCACTTT.

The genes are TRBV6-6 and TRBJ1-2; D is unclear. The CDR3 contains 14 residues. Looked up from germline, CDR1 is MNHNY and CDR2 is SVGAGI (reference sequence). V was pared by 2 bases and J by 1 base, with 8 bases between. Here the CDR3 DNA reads TGTGCCAGCAGTTACGCCAGTCGTAACTATGGCTACACCTTC. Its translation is CASSYASRNYGYTF.